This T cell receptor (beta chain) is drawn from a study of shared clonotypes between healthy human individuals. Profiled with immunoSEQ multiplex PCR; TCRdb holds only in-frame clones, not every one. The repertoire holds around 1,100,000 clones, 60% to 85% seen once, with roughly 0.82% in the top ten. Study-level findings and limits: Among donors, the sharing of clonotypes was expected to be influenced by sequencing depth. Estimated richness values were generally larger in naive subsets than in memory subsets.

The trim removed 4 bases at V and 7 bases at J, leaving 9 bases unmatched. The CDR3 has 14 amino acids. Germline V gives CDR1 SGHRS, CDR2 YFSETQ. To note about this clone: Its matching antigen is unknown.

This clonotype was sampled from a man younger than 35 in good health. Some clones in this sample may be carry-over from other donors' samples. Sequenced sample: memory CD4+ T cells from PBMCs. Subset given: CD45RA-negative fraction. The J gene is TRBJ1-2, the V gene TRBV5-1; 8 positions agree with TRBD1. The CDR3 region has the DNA TGCGCCAGCAGCCGAATTCAGGGGGCTGGTGGCTACACCTTC. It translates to CASSRIQGAGGYTF.